This TCR beta chain was captured by sequencing in a study of cytomegalovirus exposure and HLA in healthy donors. The germline gives CDR1 SSHAT, CDR2 FNYEAQ (reference sequence). The CDR3 is made up of 15 amino acids. The table came from immunoSEQ multiplex PCR; TCRdb's copy has only in-frame clones and leaves some out. The sample yields some 170,000 clones, about 89% seen once. Concerning this clone itself: Antigen: not known. A read error may produce the germline difference seen at one junction end.

Study results and limitations: Researchers reported that a few CMV-associated chains were confirmed in vitro as CMV antigen-specific.

The source is a young man in good health and CMV-seropositive. Input material: PBMCs. The chain couples TRBV7-7 to TRBJ2-1, with a weak D call TRBD2 (6 bases). The CDR3 sequence: CASSLAEGPYNEQFF. CDR3 DNA sequence: TGTGCTAGCAGCTTAGCGGAGGGCCCCTACAATGAGCAGTTCTTC.